This TCR beta chain was identified during a study of prognosis after radiotherapy for stage I lung cancer. V lost 8 bases and J lost 3, with 14 bases in between. Per germline, CDR1 MNHEY and CDR2 SVGEGT. This CDR3 is 13 amino acids long. The genomic DNA TCR beta CDR3 region underwent two rounds of multiplex PCR. Gene-specific TRBV and TRBJ primers were used in PCR round one. TCRdb called the multiplex PCR reads again in MiXCR, with one record for every CDR3 protein. This table holds more than 25,000 distinct CDR3 sequences, 32% found once. J is TRBJ2-7 and V is TRBV6-2 or TRBV6-3; perhaps TRBD2 as D (5 bases). This clonotype was sampled from a donor over 45 with non-small cell lung cancer. Sequenced here: PBMCs, sampled before or after stereotactic body radiation therapy (not recorded which). The chain's CDR3 is CASVASGSYEQYF. The DNA of the CDR3 is TGTGCCAGCGTTGCTAGTGGGAGCTACGAGCAGTACTTC.